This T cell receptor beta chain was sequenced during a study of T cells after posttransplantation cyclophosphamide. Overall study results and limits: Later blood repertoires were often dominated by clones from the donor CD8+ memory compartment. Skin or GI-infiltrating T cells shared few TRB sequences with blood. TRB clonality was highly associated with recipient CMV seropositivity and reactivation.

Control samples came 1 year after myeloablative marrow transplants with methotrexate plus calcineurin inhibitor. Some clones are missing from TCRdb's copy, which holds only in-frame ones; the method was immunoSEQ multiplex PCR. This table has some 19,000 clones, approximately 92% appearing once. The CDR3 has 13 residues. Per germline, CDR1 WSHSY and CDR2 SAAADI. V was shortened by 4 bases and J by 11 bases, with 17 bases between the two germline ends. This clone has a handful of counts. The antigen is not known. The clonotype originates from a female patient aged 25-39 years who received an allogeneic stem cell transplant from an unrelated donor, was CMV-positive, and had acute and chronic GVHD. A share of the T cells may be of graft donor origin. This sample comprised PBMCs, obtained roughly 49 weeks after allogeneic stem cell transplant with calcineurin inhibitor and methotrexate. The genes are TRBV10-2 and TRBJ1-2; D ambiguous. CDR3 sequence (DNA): TGCGCCAGCAGTGCATCGGGGAGTATCGGGTACACCTTC. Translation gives CASSASGSIGYTF.